The subject of this entry is one T cell receptor beta chain. Its cognate antigen is unknown. From germline, CDR1 is MNHNS and CDR2 SASEGT. Trimming shortened V by 2 bases and J by 2 bases, and 18 bases separated the two germline ends. The CDR3 has 17 amino acids. The record originates from a study of cytomegalovirus exposure and HLA in healthy donors. Overall study findings and caveats: The study designated roughly 160 TCR beta chains cytomegalovirus-associated. Follow-up analysis seemed to connect common viral pathogens with several of the most significant clusters identified. Most of the TCR beta V segments (in an earlier analysis) were productive either about 87% or about 30% of the time.

Healthy bone marrow donors formed the donor group. Primers included in the PCR were 60 Vbeta and 13 Jbeta primers. Assay used: immunoSEQ multiplex PCR; TCRdb lists only in-frame clones, some missing. Found here are 150,000 to 200,000 clones, 75% of them singletons; the top ten hold 2.5% to 3%. V gene TRBV6-1 combines with J gene TRBJ2-5, with a possible D match to TRBD1 (6 bases). The sample comprised PBMCs. This TCR was sampled from a woman aged 45-60 years in good health and CMV-seropositive. As DNA, the CDR3 is TGTGCCAGCAGTGAATTTAAATATGGACAGTTACAAGAGACCCAGTACTTC. The encoded protein is CASSEFKYGQLQETQYF.